Described below is a single T cell receptor beta chain sequence and its context. As defined, naive CD8 cells were CD45RO-negative and positively selected for CCR7, with terminally differentiated effector memory CD45RA+ cells excluded. This sample was included in a study of shared clonotypes between healthy human individuals. Sequencing used immunoSEQ multiplex PCR; TCRdb keeps in-frame clones, though not all of them. The sample holds 760,000 or so clones, around 96% seen once. V was clipped by 4 bases and J by 3 bases; unmatched bases: 5. CDR1 is MGHRA, CDR2 YSYEKL, per germline. The CDR3 has 16 amino acids.

The receptor was derived from a man aged 25 to 40 in good health. This sequence joins TRBV4-1 and TRBJ1-5, with 11 bases fitting TRBD1. The specimen was naive CD8+ T cells sorted from blood. The CDR3 loop reads CASSPWDRGDNQPQHF. The CDR3 DNA sequence: TGCGCCAGCAGCCCGTGGGACAGGGGGGACAATCAGCCCCAGCATTTT.